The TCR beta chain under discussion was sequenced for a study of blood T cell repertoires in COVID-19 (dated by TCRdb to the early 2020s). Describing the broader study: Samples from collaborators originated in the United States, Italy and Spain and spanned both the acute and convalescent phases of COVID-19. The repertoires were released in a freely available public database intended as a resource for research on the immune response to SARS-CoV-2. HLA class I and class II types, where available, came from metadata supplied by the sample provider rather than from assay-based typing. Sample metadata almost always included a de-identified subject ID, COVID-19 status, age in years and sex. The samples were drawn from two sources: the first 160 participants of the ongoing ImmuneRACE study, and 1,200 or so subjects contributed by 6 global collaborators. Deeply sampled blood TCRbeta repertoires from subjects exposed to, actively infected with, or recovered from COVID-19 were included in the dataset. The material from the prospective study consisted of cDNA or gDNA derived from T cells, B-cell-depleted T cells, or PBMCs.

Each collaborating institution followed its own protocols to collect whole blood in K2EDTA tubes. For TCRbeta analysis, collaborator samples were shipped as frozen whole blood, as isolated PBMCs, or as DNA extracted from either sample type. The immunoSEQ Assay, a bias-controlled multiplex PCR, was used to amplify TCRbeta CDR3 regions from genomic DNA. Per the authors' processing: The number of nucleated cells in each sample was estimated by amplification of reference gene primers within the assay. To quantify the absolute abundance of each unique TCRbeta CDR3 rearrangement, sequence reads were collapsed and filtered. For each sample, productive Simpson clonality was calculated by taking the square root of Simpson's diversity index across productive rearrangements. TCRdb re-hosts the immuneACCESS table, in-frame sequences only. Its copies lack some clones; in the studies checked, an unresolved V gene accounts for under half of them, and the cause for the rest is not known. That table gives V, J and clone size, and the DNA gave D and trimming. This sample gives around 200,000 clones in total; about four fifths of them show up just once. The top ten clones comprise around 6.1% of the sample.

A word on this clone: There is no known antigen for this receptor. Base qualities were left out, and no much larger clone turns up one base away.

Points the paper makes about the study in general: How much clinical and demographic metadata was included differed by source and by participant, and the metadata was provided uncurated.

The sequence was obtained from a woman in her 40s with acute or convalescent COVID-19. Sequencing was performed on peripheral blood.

The CDR3 is CASSFQGPQVAEAFF. The nucleotide sequence reads TGCGCCAGCAGCTTCCAGGGGCCCCAGGTGGCTGAAGCTTTCTTT. Recombination connected TRBV5-1 to TRBJ1-1; perhaps TRBD1 is the D gene, with 6 bases matching. The CDR3 measures 15 amino acids from cysteine to phenylalanine. Of the read, only the CDR3 DNA is kept; its 45 bases are in frame from base 1. The germline V gene specifies SGHRS as CDR1 and YFSETQ as CDR2. V was cut back by 2 bases and J by 6 bases, leaving a gap of 17 bases between them.